Included here is one TCR beta chain sequence, with context. Its antigen is still unknown. The data derive from a study of memory B cells and T cells in multiple sclerosis. Study results and caveats: Normalization was needed because clone-set size differences affected shared clonotype counts.

Assay: immunoSEQ multiplex PCR; the TCRdb copy retains only in-frame clones and omits some. This table holds about 42,000 clones, almost 85% found once. After stimulus-free culture, autoproliferating CFSE-dim and non-proliferating CFSE-high T cells were sequenced separately. Replicate wells were pooled after 6 to 8 days of stimulus-free culture of roughly 5x10^7 CFSE-labeled PBMCs. Without exogenous stimuli, approximately 0.5 uM CFSE-labeled PBMCs were cultured serum-free. The sample was PBMCs from blood kept in culture. This receptor was obtained from a human donor with multiple sclerosis.

CDR3 sequence: CASSARDVGPLYSNQPQHF. CDR3 bases: TGTGCCAGCAGCGCCCGGGACGTCGGGCCACTTTATAGCAATCAGCCCCAGCATTTT. V and J are TRBV7-2 and TRBJ1-5; tentatively, D is TRBD1 (5 bases). The CDR3 length is 19 residues. V dropped 5 bases and J dropped 0 bases, with 23 bases sitting between them. In germline, CDR1 is SGHTA, CDR2 FQGNSA.